Here is one T cell receptor (beta chain) with its context. The antigen is not known. This sequence may be a read error, since a much larger clone differs from it by one base. There are 15 residues in the CDR3. The V gene's germline CDR1 is SGHTA and CDR2 FQGTGA. V gave up 5 bases and J gave up 5 bases; unmatched junction bases: 9. CD25-based Treg depletion was applied to purified naive CD4+ T cells. Study observations and caveats: Tumor-infiltrating Treg TCR alpha and beta sequences overlapped most with tumor naive CD4+ T cells, then blood naive. Larger-cohort validation covered only one TCR beta V-J rearrangement.

After constant-region reverse-primer amplification, full-length variable regions underwent semi-nested PCR with Nested Universal Primer A. TCRdb analysed the 5' RACE reads with MiXCR anew, one entry per CDR3 protein. Among around 21,000 distinct CDR3 sequences listed, more than 30% were seen once. This clonotype was sampled from a female donor with breast cancer. V is TRBV7-3 and J is TRBJ2-1; 7 bases are shared with TRBD2. Sequencing was done on a sample of tumor-infiltrating naive CD4+ T cells sorted from the breast tumor. Stated subset: naive CD4+ T cells, CD4+CD45RA+CD25-. This CDR3 reads CASSQGRGTNNEQFF. The CDR3 coding sequence is TGTGCCAGCAGCCAAGGTAGAGGGACTAACAATGAGCAGTTCTTC.